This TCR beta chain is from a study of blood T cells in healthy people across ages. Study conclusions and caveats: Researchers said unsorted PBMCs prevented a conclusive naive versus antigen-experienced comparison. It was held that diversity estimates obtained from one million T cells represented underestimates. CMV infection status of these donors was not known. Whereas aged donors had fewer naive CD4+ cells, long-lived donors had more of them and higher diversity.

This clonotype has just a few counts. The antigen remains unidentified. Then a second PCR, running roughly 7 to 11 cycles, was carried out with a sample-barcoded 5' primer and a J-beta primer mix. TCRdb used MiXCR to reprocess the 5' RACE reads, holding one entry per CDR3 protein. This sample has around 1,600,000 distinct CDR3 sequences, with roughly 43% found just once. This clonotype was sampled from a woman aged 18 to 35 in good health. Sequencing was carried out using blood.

Here the CDR3 reads CASSATGTVYGYTF. CDR3 bases: TGTGCCAGCAGTGCCACCGGGACAGTCTATGGCTACACCTTC. The rearrangement links TRBV6-5 to TRBJ1-2; 7 bases align to TRBD1. This CDR3 region has 14 residues. Germline CDR1 MNHEY, CDR2 SVGAGI. V trimming: 5 bases; J trimming: 4 bases; junction bases outside the gene matches: 7.